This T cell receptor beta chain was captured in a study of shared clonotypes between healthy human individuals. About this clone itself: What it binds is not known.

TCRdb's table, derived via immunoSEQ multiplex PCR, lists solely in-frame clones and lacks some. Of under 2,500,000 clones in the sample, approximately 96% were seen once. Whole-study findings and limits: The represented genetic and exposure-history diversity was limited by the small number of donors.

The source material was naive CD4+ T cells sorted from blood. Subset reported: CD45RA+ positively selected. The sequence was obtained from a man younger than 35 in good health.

As DNA, the CDR3 is TGTGCCAGCTCGCTATCGGGACAGGGAAGTCAGCCCCAGCATTTT. Protein: CASSLSGQGSQPQHF. The V call is TRBV18, the J call TRBJ1-5; TRBD1 matches 9 bases. The ends lost 6 bases at V and 6 bases at J; junction bases unmatched: 9. The CDR3 extends over 15 amino acids. The germline gives CDR1 KGHSH, CDR2 LQKENI.